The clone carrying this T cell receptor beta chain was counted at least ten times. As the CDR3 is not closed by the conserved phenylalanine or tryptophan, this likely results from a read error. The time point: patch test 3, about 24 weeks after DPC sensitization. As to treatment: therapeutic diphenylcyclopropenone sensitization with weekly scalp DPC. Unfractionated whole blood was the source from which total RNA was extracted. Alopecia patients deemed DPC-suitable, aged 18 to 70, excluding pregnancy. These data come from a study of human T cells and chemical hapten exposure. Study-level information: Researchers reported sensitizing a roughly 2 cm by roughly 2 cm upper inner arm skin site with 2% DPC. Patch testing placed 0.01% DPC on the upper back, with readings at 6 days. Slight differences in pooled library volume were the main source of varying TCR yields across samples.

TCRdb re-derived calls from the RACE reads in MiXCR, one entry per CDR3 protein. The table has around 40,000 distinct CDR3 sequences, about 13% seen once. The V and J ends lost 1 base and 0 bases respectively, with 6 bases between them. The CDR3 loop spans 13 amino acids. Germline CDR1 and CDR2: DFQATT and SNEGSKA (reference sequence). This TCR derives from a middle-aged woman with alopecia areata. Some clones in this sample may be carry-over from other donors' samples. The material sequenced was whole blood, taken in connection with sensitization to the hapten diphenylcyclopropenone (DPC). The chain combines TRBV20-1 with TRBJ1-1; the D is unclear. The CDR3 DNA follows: TGCAGTGCTAGAGGTCAGGTGAACACTGAAGCTTTCCTT. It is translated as CSARGQVNTEAFL.